Presented here are 4 T cell receptor beta chains from one specimen sequenced in a study of response to subunit inactivated influenza vaccine. Each CDR3 protein gets one entry after TCRdb re-called the RT-PCR reads with MiXCR. The data show hundreds of thousands of distinct CDR3 sequences, with more than 10% seen just once and 7.8% held by the top ten. The sample was non-naive T cells sorted from PBMCs, taken roughly 2 weeks before vaccination. All receptors derive from a man aged 50 to 59 who received an inactivated influenza vaccine.

The sample holds many counts of this clonotype. The DNA of the CDR3 is TGTGCCAGCTCGGAGCTAGCGGGAGAAGGGTACGAGCAGTACTTC. Translating it yields CASSELAGEGYEQYF. The rearrangement joins TRBV18 to TRBJ2-7, with 10 positions matching TRBD2. The CDR3 spans 15 residues. Germline CDR1 is KGHSH and CDR2 is LQKENI. V was pared by 6 bases and J by 4 bases, with 9 bases of the junction left unmatched.

The sample holds many counts of this clonotype. V and J are TRBV5-4 and TRBJ2-7, with D perhaps matching TRBD1 (5 bases). This CDR3 has 13 amino acids. The V and J ends lost 5 bases and 3 bases respectively, with 12 bases between them. CDR1 and CDR2 (germline): SGHNT, YYREEE (reference sequence). CDR3 sequence reads: CASRPDSLYEQYF. Here the CDR3 DNA reads TGTGCCAGCAGACCCGACAGCCTCTACGAGCAGTACTTC.

The chain recombines TRBV2 with TRBJ2-1; D assignment may be TRBD1 or TRBD2 (5 bases each). The germline CDR1 and CDR2 sequences are SNHLY and FYNNEI. Trimming took off 7 bases at V and 9 bases at J, with 16 bases between the two ends. CDR3 length equals 13 residues. CDR3 sequence reads: CASTGTGEGEQFF. The CDR3 coding sequence is TGTGCCAGCACCGGGACGGGCGAGGGTGAGCAGTTCTTC.

This clonotype was picked up many times. The chain is built from TRBV5-1 and TRBJ2-3; D not certain. Trimming left V 7 bases short and J 2 bases short, with 5 bases between. The CDR3 has 11 amino acids. Germline CDR1 reads SGHRS; CDR2 reads YFSETQ. CDR3 sequence reads: CASLHTDTQYF. The CDR3 DNA reads as TGCGCCAGCTTACACACAGATACGCAGTATTTT.